This entry features one T cell receptor (beta chain) sequence. What it recognizes is unknown. The CDR3 extends over 17 amino acids. Trimming took off 0 bases at V and 2 bases at J, with 15 bases between the two ends. Germline loops: CDR1 MGHDK, CDR2 SYGVNS. The sample is drawn from a study of T-cell reconstitution after alpha-beta-depleted transplantation in children. General study results and limits: Most T-cell counts and diversity one year after the transplant came from T cells that were newly produced. For some patients, TCRbeta diversity was high at day 60 because of recipient T cells and thymic progenitors that survived. It was reported that alpha-beta T cells came from several hundred expanded graft clones (about two months after transplant).

Using unique molecular identifiers, the investigators prepared the TCRbeta library. Each CDR3 protein is one row after TCRdb ran MiXCR on the PCR reads. Of about 130,000 distinct CDR3 sequences in the sample, about 9.5% were seen once. Here the sequenced sample was PBMCs, mostly from graft donor cells, taken 180 days after TCRalphabeta/CD19-depleted stem cell transplant. The receptor was derived from a girl under three years old who had a stem cell transplant for combined immunodeficiency, so the T cells may come from the graft donor. This chain uses TRBV25-1 with TRBJ2-3; possibly TRBD1 for D (6 bases). The CDR3 coding sequence is TGTGCCAGCAGTGAATACCCACAGGGCCCTAACACAGATACGCAGTATTTT. Translating gives CASSEYPQGPNTDTQYF.